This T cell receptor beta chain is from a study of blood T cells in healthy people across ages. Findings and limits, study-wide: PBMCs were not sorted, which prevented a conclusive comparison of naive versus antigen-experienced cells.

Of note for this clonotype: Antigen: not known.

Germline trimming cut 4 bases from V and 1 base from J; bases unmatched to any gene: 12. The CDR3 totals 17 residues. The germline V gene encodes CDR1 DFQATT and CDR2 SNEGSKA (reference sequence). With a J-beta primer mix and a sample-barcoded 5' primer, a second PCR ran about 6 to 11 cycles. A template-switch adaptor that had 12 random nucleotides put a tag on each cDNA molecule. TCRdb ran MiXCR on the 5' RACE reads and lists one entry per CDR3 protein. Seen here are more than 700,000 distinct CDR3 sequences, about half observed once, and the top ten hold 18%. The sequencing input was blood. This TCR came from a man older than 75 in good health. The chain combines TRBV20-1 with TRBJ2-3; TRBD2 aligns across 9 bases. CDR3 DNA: TGCAGTGCTATCGCGGGAGGGCCTAAGGACCGCACAGATACGCAGTATTTT. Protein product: CSAIAGGPKDRTDTQYF.